The clone carrying this T cell receptor beta chain was seen repeatedly, ten times or more. Its antigen is currently unknown. CDR1 and CDR2 (germline): SGHTA, FQGNSA. CDR3 length: 14 residues. V lost 5 bases, J lost 4 bases, and 12 bases lay in between. The record originates from a study of T cells after yellow fever vaccination. Study outcomes and limitations: Booster sampling recovered most clones from primary vaccination (under 98% CD4, roughly 90% CD8). When the response was secondary, it was weaker but reached its peak faster, day 5 versus 15. Just a small share of clonotypes turned up in the CD4 compartment as well as the CD8 compartment.

A 5'RACE template-switching step, the method used to make TCR cDNA, added a universal primer site and UMIs. One entry per CDR3 protein, called by TCRdb with MiXCR from the 5' RACE reads. The table lists about 140,000 distinct CDR3 sequences, under 8% of them singletons, with 0.55% to 0.7% in the top ten. V and J are TRBV7-2 and TRBJ2-1; D is unresolved. The clonotype comes from a man aged 25 to 45 who received the YFV17D yellow fever vaccine. The sequences come from CD4+ T cells sorted from PBMCs, collected 10 days after the yellow fever booster vaccination. This chain's CDR3 is CASSHVLPYNEQFF. The CDR3 bases are TGTGCCAGCAGCCACGTCTTGCCTTACAATGAGCAGTTCTTC. Filled out from reference TRBV7-2 and TRBJ2-1, the complete variable domain reads GAGVSQSPSNKVTEKGKDVELRCDPISGHTALYWYRQSLGQGLEFLIYFQGNSAPDKSGLPSDRFSAERTGGSVSTLTIQRTQQEDSAVYLCASSHVLPYNEQFFGPGTRLTVL.